Presented here are 30 T cell receptor beta chains from one specimen sequenced in a study of OX40 agonist ivuxolimab in advanced cancers. TCRdb's table, derived via immunoSEQ multiplex PCR, lists solely in-frame clones and lacks some. This table holds tens of thousands of clones, about nine tenths found once. The specimen was CD4+ or CD8+ T cells sorted from blood, collected in a trial of the OX40 agonist ivuxolimab. The receptors shown here come from an adult with an advanced solid tumor such as melanoma, head and neck, liver or kidney cancer.

V gene TRBV25-1 combines with J gene TRBJ1-4, with D tentatively TRBD1 (5 bases). CDR1 is MGHDK, CDR2 SYGVNS, per germline. The V and J ends lost 3 bases and 7 bases respectively, with 12 bases between them. The CDR3 loop spans 14 amino acids. In DNA form, the CDR3 reads TGTGCCAGCAGTGAGTTAGGGGTTGGTGAAAAACTGTTTTTT. Protein: CASSELGVGEKLFF.

This chain joins TRBV13 and TRBJ2-2; a weak D match, TRBD2 (6 bases). Between the trimmed V and J ends, which lost 5 bases and 4 bases, there was a span of 11 bases. The CDR3 totals 14 residues. In germline, CDR1 is PRHDT, CDR2 FYEKMQ (reference sequence). CDR3 nucleotide sequence: TGTGCCAGCAGCGCTAGCGTCGGCACCGGGGAGCTGTTTTTT. Its translation is CASSASVGTGELFF.

For the CDR3, the DNA is TGTGCCAGCAGTTACAAGTGGCCAGATACGCAGTATTTT. Amino acids: CASSYKWPDTQYF. V gene TRBV6-5 combines with J gene TRBJ2-3; the D is unclear. Deletions cut 2 bases from V and 4 bases from J, with 7 bases between. The CDR3 is 13 amino acids. Germline V gene sequence: CDR1 MNHEY, CDR2 SVGAGI.

The chain combines TRBV10-3 with TRBJ1-2; no clear D gene. Trimming took 7 bases from V and 7 from J, leaving 10 bases between them. Germline CDR1 reads ENHRY; CDR2 reads SYGVKD. This CDR3 is 11 amino acids long. CDR3 sequence: CAINGEFGYTF. The CDR3 nucleotides read TGTGCCATCAACGGGGAATTTGGCTACACCTTC.

The genes are TRBV6-5 and TRBJ1-1, with 8 positions matching TRBD1. Looked up from germline, CDR1 is MNHEY and CDR2 is SVGAGI. There are 14 residues in the CDR3. V dropped 8 bases and J dropped 1; count of bases not matched to a gene: 6. CDR3 residues: CASLIGQGNTEAFF. The CDR3, as DNA: TGTGCCAGCCTTATCGGACAGGGGAACACTGAAGCTTTCTTT.

This sequence joins TRBV9 and TRBJ2-7; D is uncertain. Trimming stripped 1 base from V and 4 bases from J, with 15 bases between. Germline V lookup: CDR1 SGDLS, CDR2 YYNGEE. The CDR3 is made up of 15 amino acids. The CDR3 nucleotides are TGTGCCAGCAGCGTAAGCCAGTACAATGGGTACGAGCAGTACTTC. It is translated as CASSVSQYNGYEQYF.

J is TRBJ1-1 and V is TRBV27; 8 nucleotides agree with TRBD1. J was trimmed by 4 bases and V by 3 bases; bases with no gene match: 4. The CDR3 is made up of 14 amino acids. Per the germline V gene, CDR1 is MNHEY and CDR2 is SMNVEV (reference sequence). CDR3 in amino acids: CASSLDRVFTEAFF. CDR3 DNA sequence: TGTGCCAGCAGTTTGGACAGGGTCTTCACTGAAGCTTTCTTT.

This clone was recorded once. This chain uses TRBV25-1 with TRBJ1-4; tentative D call: TRBD1 (5 bases). Trimming removed 3 bases at V and 4 bases at J, with 12 bases between. Per germline, CDR1 MGHDK and CDR2 SYGVNS. This CDR3 is built from 15 residues. This CDR3 is CASSDPGTVNEKLFF. Written as DNA, the CDR3 is TGTGCCAGCAGTGATCCCGGGACGGTTAATGAAAAACTGTTTTTT.

The chain is built from TRBV6-1 and TRBJ1-1; D gene uncertain. This CDR3 is built from 11 residues. With 4 bases removed from V and 11 bases from J, the gap between germline ends came to 11 bases. The germline gives CDR1 MNHNS, CDR2 SASEGT. The CDR3 DNA reads TGTGCCAGCAGTGGTTGGGGAGTGGCTTTCTTT. This translates into CASSGWGVAFF.

The chain employs TRBV27 and TRBJ1-2, with TRBD1 identical over 7 bases. This CDR3 has 12 residues. The germline V gene encodes CDR1 MNHEY and CDR2 SMNVEV (reference sequence). Germline trimming cut 6 bases from V and 7 bases from J; bases unmatched to any gene: 5. In DNA form, the CDR3 reads TGTGCCAGCAGAACGACAGGGAGTGGCTACACCTTC. Protein sequence: CASRTTGSGYTF.

Worth noting for this clone: Different DNA sequences within this sample yield the same CDR3. The chain combines TRBV19 with TRBJ1-1; D remains unclear. V gave up 3 bases and J gave up 2 bases, with 7 bases separating them. The CDR3 is made up of 13 amino acids. Germline lookup yields CDR1 LNHDA and CDR2 SQIVND (reference sequence). The CDR3 nucleotides read TGTGCCAGTAGTATCGGCGGAAACACTGAAGCTTTCTTT. Its translation is CASSIGGNTEAFF.

The CDR3 here is CATSRDLEGWGETQYF. The CDR3 DNA follows: TGTGCCACCAGCAGAGATTTAGAGGGGTGGGGAGAGACCCAGTACTTC. The chain has TRBV15 and TRBJ2-5; D possibly matches TRBD1 or TRBD2 (5 bases each). CDR3 length equals 16 residues. The V end lost 0 bases, the J end lost 4 bases, and 15 bases lay between the germline ends. Germline-derived CDR1 and CDR2 are LNHNV and YYDKDF (reference sequence). Full variable domain (rest looked up from reference TRBV15 and TRBJ2-5): DAMVIQNPRYQVTQFGKPVTLSCSQTLNHNVMYWYQQKSSQAPKLLFHYYDKDFNNEADTPDNFQSRRPNTSFCFLDIRSPGLGDTAMYLCATSRDLEGWGETQYFGPGTRLLVL.

The rearrangement links TRBV15 to TRBJ2-7; the D is unclear. The V end lost 5 bases, the J end lost 1 base, and 15 bases lay between the germline ends. Germline V gives CDR1 LNHNV, CDR2 YYDKDF (reference sequence). The CDR3 covers 15 residues. The CDR3 sequence is CATSPRANPSYEQYF. The CDR3 DNA sequence: TGTGCCACCAGCCCCCGGGCTAACCCGTCCTACGAGCAGTACTTC.

The chain recombines TRBV29-1 with TRBJ2-7; tentative D call: TRBD1 (5 bases). The ends were cut back, 7 bases at V and 2 bases at J, with 15 bases in the middle. The CDR3 length is 13 residues. Germline CDR1 reads SQVTM; CDR2 reads ANQGSEA. The CDR3 DNA sequence: TGCAGCGCATCGGACAAACATCCCTACGAGCAGTACTTC. As protein: CSASDKHPYEQYF.

The CDR3, as DNA: TGTGCCAGCAGCTTAGGAGCGGGGGGGACCTACGAGCAGTACTTC. It codes for CASSLGAGGTYEQYF. V usage is TRBV11-2 and J usage is TRBJ2-7; 10 nucleotides match TRBD2. Germline V lookup: CDR1 SGHAT, CDR2 FQNNGV. Losses at the gene ends were 1 base for V and 2 bases for J; bases not matched to a gene: 2. This CDR3 is built from 15 residues.

J is TRBJ2-6 and V is TRBV10-1; TRBD1 matches at 8 bases. V was clipped by 2 bases and J by 1 base; unmatched bases: 1. The CDR3 spans 16 residues. CDR1 and CDR2 from the germline V gene are WNHNN and SYGVQD (reference sequence). The CDR3 reads CASSEDRGSGANVLTF. In DNA, the CDR3 is TGCGCCAGCAGTGAGGACAGGGGTTCTGGGGCCAACGTCCTGACTTTC.

The chain has TRBV2 and TRBJ2-3; 15 nucleotides line up with TRBD2. V trimming: 2 bases; J trimming: 0 bases; junction bases outside the gene matches: 6. The CDR3 sequence is 19 residues long. Germline values: CDR1 SNHLY, CDR2 FYNNEI. The CDR3 reads CASSEPGLAGGSSTDTQYF. In nucleotides, the CDR3 is TGTGCCAGCAGTGAACCTGGACTAGCGGGGGGGAGTAGCACAGATACGCAGTATTTT.

The J gene is TRBJ1-2, the V gene TRBV14; the D gene is possibly TRBD1 (5 bases). The CDR3 spans 16 residues. From germline, CDR1 is SGHDN and CDR2 FVKESK. V dropped 1 base and J dropped 6 bases, with 18 bases sitting between them. CDR3 nucleotides: TGTGCCAGCAGCCAAGTCCCCATTGGGGGGGTCAATGGCTACACCTTC. This codes for CASSQVPIGGVNGYTF.

This clone was picked up a small number of times. V and J are TRBV4-1 and TRBJ1-2; no definite D call. The V end was cut by 1 base, the J end by 7 bases, with 10 bases between. Per the germline V gene, CDR1 is MGHRA and CDR2 is YSYEKL. The CDR3 has 13 residues. The CDR3 protein is CASSQASVFGYTF. The CDR3 DNA sequence: TGCGCCAGCAGCCAAGCCTCGGTTTTTGGCTACACCTTC.

This clone is a singleton in its sample. V is TRBV27 and J is TRBJ2-5, with 9 positions matching TRBD1. The CDR3 consists of 15 residues. V lost 6 bases, J lost 2 bases, and 7 bases stayed unmatched. Germline CDR1 reads MNHEY; CDR2 reads SMNVEV (reference sequence). This CDR3 is CASRSDRGTQETQYF. CDR3 in DNA: TGTGCCAGCAGAAGCGACAGGGGGACGCAAGAGACCCAGTACTTC.

This clone was seen a few times. The rearrangement uses TRBV19 and TRBJ1-5, with 7 bases lining up with TRBD1. This CDR3 has 15 amino acids. The trim removed 5 bases at V and 0 bases at J, leaving 4 bases unmatched. CDR1 LNHDA and CDR2 SQIVND come from the germline V gene (reference sequence). The CDR3 bases are TGTGCCAGTAGTGAGGGGACAGCTAGCAATCAGCCCCAGCATTTT. It encodes CASSEGTASNQPQHF.

The chain recombines TRBV9 with TRBJ1-6; the D is unclear. This CDR3 region has 16 residues. With 0 bases removed from V and 0 bases from J, the gap between germline ends came to 7 bases. Germline CDR1 SGDLS, CDR2 YYNGEE. The DNA of the CDR3 is TGTGCCAGCAGCGTAGACAGCCTCTCCTATAATTCACCCCTCCACTTT. Its translation: CASSVDSLSYNSPLHF.

J is TRBJ1-1 and V is TRBV28; D is uncertain. V lost 2 bases and J 0 bases, leaving 13 bases between the germline ends. Germline V lookup: CDR1 MDHEN, CDR2 SYDVKM. The CDR3 is 16 residues long. In DNA form, the CDR3 reads TGTGCCAGCAGTTTAGACATCCGCACGGTGAACACTGAAGCTTTCTTT. It encodes CASSLDIRTVNTEAFF.

J is TRBJ2-6 and V is TRBV19; 8 bases are a match to TRBD1. This CDR3 has 17 residues. Germline assignment: CDR1 LNHDA and CDR2 SQIVND (reference sequence). V gave up 5 bases and J gave up 2 bases; unmatched junction bases: 8. In nucleotides, the CDR3 is TGTGCCAGTAGTTCCTTGGACAGGGCGGCTGGGGCCAACGTCCTGACTTTC. Its protein is CASSSLDRAAGANVLTF.

This rearrangement joins TRBV7-8 to TRBJ1-3; D remains unclear. Germline V gives CDR1 SGHVS, CDR2 FQNEAQ. The germline V and J ends were trimmed by 6 bases and 0 bases, with 18 bases remaining between them. CDR3 length equals 17 residues. CDR3 amino acids: CASSPRIISSSGNTIYF. CDR3 in DNA: TGTGCCAGCAGTCCTAGGATAATTTCTAGCTCTGGAAACACCATATATTTT.

The CDR3: CASSERASTGELFF. CDR3 DNA: TGTGCCAGCAGTGAGCGGGCCAGCACCGGGGAGCTGTTTTTT. The chain carries TRBV6-4 and TRBJ2-2; D is perhaps TRBD2 (5 bases). The CDR3 is 14 residues long. Germline CDR1 and CDR2: MRHNA and SNTAGT. V was trimmed by 3 bases and J by 4 bases, leaving 9 bases between them.

CDR3 residues: CASSLFSDTRGHTEAFF. The CDR3 DNA is TGTGCCAGCAGCTTGTTTAGTGACACCCGGGGACACACTGAAGCTTTCTTT. The chain links TRBV5-6 to TRBJ1-1; maybe TRBD1 (5 bases). The CDR3 contains 17 residues. Germline CDR1 SGHDT, CDR2 YYEEEE. Trimming removed 1 base from V and 3 bases from J, with 19 bases in between. Complete variable domain (other parts from reference TRBV5-6 and TRBJ1-1): DAGVTQSPTHLIKTRGQQVTLRCSPKSGHDTVSWYQQALGQGPQFIFQYYEEEERQRGNFPDRFSGHQFPNYSSELNVNALLLGDSALYLCASSLFSDTRGHTEAFFGQGTRLTVV.

V and J are TRBV4-1 and TRBJ1-1; the D is unclear. Per the germline V gene, CDR1 is MGHRA and CDR2 is YSYEKL. V was trimmed by 0 bases and J by 6 bases, leaving 8 bases between them. This CDR3 has 13 residues. This CDR3 reads CASSQEGMAEAFF. The DNA for the CDR3 is TGCGCCAGCAGCCAAGAGGGAATGGCTGAAGCTTTCTTT.

The rearrangement uses TRBV7-9 and TRBJ1-3; the D is unclear. Trimming took 2 bases from V and 5 from J, leaving 1 base between them. The CDR3 is 11 residues long. CDR1 and CDR2 (germline): SEHNR, FQNEAQ (reference sequence). Here the CDR3 reads CASSLRNTIYF. The CDR3 bases are TGTGCCAGCAGCTTAAGAAACACCATATATTTT.

Comments on this clone: The same CDR3 is also encoded by other DNA sequences in this sample. This chain joins TRBV7-9 and TRBJ1-2, with a weak D call TRBD1 (5 bases). The germline V gene has CDR1 SEHNR and CDR2 FQNEAQ (reference sequence). The CDR3 is 11 amino acids. V lost 3 bases and J 8 bases, leaving 7 bases between the germline ends. The CDR3 loop reads CASSLGDGYTF. The CDR3, as DNA: TGTGCCAGCAGCTTGGGGGACGGCTACACCTTC.